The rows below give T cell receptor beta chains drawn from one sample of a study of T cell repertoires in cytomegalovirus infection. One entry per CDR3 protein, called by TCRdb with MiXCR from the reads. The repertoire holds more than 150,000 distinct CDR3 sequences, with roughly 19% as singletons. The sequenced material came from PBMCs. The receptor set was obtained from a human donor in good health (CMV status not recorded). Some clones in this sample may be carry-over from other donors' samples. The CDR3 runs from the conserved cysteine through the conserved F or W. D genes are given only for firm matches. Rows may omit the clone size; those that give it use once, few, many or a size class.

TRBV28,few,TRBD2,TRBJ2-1,CASSLGGGPRLTFF,TGTGCCAGCAGTTTAGGGGGAGGGCCCCGGTTGACGTTCTTC
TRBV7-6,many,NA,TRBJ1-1,CASSLGGVDEAFF,TGTGCCAGCAGCTTAGGAGGGGTGGATGAAGCTTTCTTT
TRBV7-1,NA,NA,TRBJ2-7,CASSPTEQSGSWEQYF,TGTGCCAGCAGCCCGACAGAACAATCTGGAAGCTGGGAGCAGTACTTC
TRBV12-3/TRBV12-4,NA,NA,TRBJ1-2,CASSRRPSGYTF,TGTGCCAGCAGCCGCCGGCCGTCTGGCTACACCTTC
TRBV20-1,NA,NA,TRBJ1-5,CSAPSNPSGLGPQHF,TGCAGTGCTCCTTCCAACCCGTCCGGGCTTGGGCCCCAGCATTTT
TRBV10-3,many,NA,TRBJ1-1,CAIGRGVNTEAFF,TGTGCCATCGGGAGAGGGGTGAACACTGAAGCTTTCTTT
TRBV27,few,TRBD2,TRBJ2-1,CASGRGYNEQFF,TGTGCCAGCGGGAGGGGTTACAATGAGCAGTTCTTC
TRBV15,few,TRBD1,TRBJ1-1,CATSKDRAMNTEAFF,TGTGCCACCAGCAAGGACAGGGCCATGAACACTGAAGCTTTCTTT
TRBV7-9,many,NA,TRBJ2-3,CASSSSSTDTQYF,TGTGCCAGCAGCTCATCTAGCACAGATACGCAGTATTTT
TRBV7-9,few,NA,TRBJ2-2,CASSLASGSANTGELFF,TGTGCCAGCAGCTTAGCATCAGGTTCTGCGAACACCGGGGAGCTGTTTTTT
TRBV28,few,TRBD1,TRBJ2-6,CASSPRTGKSSGANVLTF,TGTGCCAGCAGTCCTAGGACAGGGAAGAGCTCTGGGGCCAACGTCCTGACTTTC
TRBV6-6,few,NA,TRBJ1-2,CASRDDRRANYGYTF,TGTGCCAGCAGGGATGACAGGAGGGCTAACTATGGCTACACCTTC
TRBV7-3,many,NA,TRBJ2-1,CASSLVGTSSYNEQFF,TGTGCCAGCAGCTTAGTCGGGACGAGCTCCTACAATGAGCAGTTCTTC
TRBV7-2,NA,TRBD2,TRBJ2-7,CASSFGTSGRVFEQYF,TGTGCCAGCAGCTTCGGGACTAGCGGGAGGGTCTTCGAGCAGTACTTC
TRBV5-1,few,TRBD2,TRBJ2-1,CASSLVAGVNNEQFF,TGCGCCAGCAGCTTAGTGGCGGGGGTCAACAATGAGCAGTTCTTC
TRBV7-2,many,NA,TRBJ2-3,CASSLWAGGDTQYF,TGTGCCAGCAGCTTATGGGCAGGCGGAGATACGCAGTATTTT
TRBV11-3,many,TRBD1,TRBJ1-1,CASSPSTGMNTEAFF,TGTGCCAGCAGCCCGTCGACAGGGATGAACACTGAAGCTTTCTTT
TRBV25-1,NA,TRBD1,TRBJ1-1,CASTGTGYAEAFF,TGTGCCAGTACCGGGACAGGGTATGCTGAAGCTTTCTTT
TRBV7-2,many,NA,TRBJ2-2,CASSSDLNTGELFF,TGTGCCAGCAGCTCCGACCTGAACACCGGGGAGCTGTTTTTT
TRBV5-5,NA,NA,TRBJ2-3,CASNPGGTQTDTQYF,TGTGCCAGCAACCCTGGGGGGACCCAAACAGATACGCAGTATTTT
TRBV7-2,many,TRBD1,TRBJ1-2,CASSSQGLGYTF,TGTGCCAGCAGCTCACAGGGGCTGGGCTACACCTTC
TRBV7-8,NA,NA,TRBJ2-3,CASSLDTRTTDTQYF,TGTGCCAGCAGCTTAGATACAAGGACCACAGATACGCAGTATTTT
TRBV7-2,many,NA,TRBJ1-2,CASSVGRGGYTF,TGTGCCAGCAGTGTGGGCAGAGGTGGCTACACCTTC
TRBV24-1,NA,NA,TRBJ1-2,CATSDQGNGYTF,TGTGCCACCAGTGACCAGGGCAATGGCTACACCTTC
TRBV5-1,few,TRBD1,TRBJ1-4,CASRSGTGDEKLFF,TGCGCCAGCAGGTCCGGGACAGGGGACGAAAAACTGTTTTTT
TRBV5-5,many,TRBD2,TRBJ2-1,CASSLLAASYNEQFF,TGTGCCAGCAGCTTACTAGCGGCCTCCTACAATGAGCAGTTCTTC
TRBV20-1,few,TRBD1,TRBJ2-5,CSATLTGTETQYF,TGCAGTGCTACCCTGACAGGGACGGAGACCCAGTACTTC
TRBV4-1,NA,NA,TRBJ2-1,CASSQNSAGRGYNEQFF,TGCGCCAGCAGCCAAAACTCGGCAGGTCGGGGGTACAATGAGCAGTTCTTC
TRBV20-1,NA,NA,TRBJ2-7,CSLVQMSSYEQYF,TGCAGTCTAGTCCAGATGAGCTCCTACGAGCAGTACTTC
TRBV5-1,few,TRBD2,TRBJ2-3,CASSSQTSGVSTDTQYF,TGCGCCAGCAGCTCCCAGACTAGCGGGGTTAGCACAGATACGCAGTATTTT
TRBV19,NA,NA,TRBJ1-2,CASSGGFRQAAGYTF,TGTGCCAGTAGTGGGGGATTTAGGCAGGCCGCGGGCTACACCTTC
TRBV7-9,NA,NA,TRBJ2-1,CASSLGFLADDYNEQFF,TGTGCCAGCAGCTTAGGTTTCTTAGCGGACGACTACAATGAGCAGTTCTTC